Given below is one T cell receptor (beta chain) in context. No antigen is known for it. Regarding time point: week 11, during vaccination. All doses held 300 ug of mutant IDH1 20-mer peptide, with topical imiquimod. This entry belongs to a study of a mutant IDH1 vaccine in newly diagnosed glioma. Study details: Vaccinations were initiated 4-6 weeks following radiotherapy alone, or were given together with temozolomide cycles. Treated patients had a mean age of around 39 years and a sex split that was approximately 62% male and about 38% female. It was radiotherapy, temozolomide, or both that patients received previously, with most receiving both.

Per germline, CDR1 SQVTM and CDR2 ANQGSEA. There are 12 residues in the CDR3. Trimming removed 7 bases from V and 6 bases from J; junction bases left unmatched: 5. Assay used: immunoSEQ multiplex PCR; TCRdb lists only in-frame clones, some missing. The sample shows about 40,000 clones, about four fifths of them seen only once. General observations from the study: Overall, about 92% of patients had vaccine-induced immune responses.

The source was PBMCs, collected from a glioma patient whose treatment included an IDH1 peptide vaccine. The receptor was derived from a man aged 40-49 years with glioma. The chain recombines TRBV29-1 with TRBJ1-5; 8 bases agree with TRBD1. For the CDR3, the DNA is TGCAGCGCAGGGGGCGAGGGTCAGCCCCAGCATTTT. This sequence encodes CSAGGEGQPQHF.